The 13 T cell receptor beta chains in this list originate from one sample, sequenced in a study of control samples from healthy donors and cancer patients (dated by TCRdb to 2020 to 2021). To prepare the library, the immunoSEQ multiplex PCR assay was applied. What TCRdb holds here is the immuneACCESS table cut down to in-frame rearrangements. Part of the clones is not present; checked against another copy, under half of the missing clones reflect an unresolved V gene, and the others are unexplained. The sample includes 150,000 to 200,000 clones, with about nine tenths observed a single time. The ten most abundant clones make up around 1.5% of the sample. Sample: blood. The receptors shown here come from a woman younger than 45 in good health.

CDR3 in amino acids: CASRMGQGGQPQHF. Here the CDR3 DNA reads TGTGCCAGCAGAATGGGACAGGGAGGCCAGCCCCAGCATTTT. The V call is TRBV28, the J call TRBJ1-5, with TRBD1 matching over 9 bases. Germline CDR1 reads MDHEN; CDR2 reads SYDVKM. The CDR3 consists of 14 residues. J lost 7 bases, V lost 6 bases, and 7 bases had no gene match.

The CDR3 nucleotides read TGTGCCAGCAGCTTAGGTAGCGGGAGAGTGGAGGAGCAGTACTTC. This sequence encodes CASSLGSGRVEEQYF. The J gene is TRBJ2-7, the V gene TRBV7-9; 9 bases are shared with TRBD2. The trim removed 1 base at V and 7 bases at J, leaving 8 bases unmatched. This CDR3 has 15 amino acids. From germline, CDR1 is SEHNR and CDR2 FQNEAQ (reference sequence).

V and J are TRBV27 and TRBJ1-1; D remains ambiguous. V was shortened by 0 bases and J by 1 base, with 9 bases between the two germline ends. The germline V gene encodes CDR1 MNHEY and CDR2 SMNVEV (reference sequence). This CDR3 region has 15 residues. In nucleotides, the CDR3 is TGTGCCAGCAGTTTATCAGGGAGAAGGAACACTGAAGCTTTCTTT. Protein: CASSLSGRRNTEAFF.

In DNA form, the CDR3 reads TGTGCCTGGAGTTCCGGGATTAACTATGGCTACACCTTC. Its translation: CAWSSGINYGYTF. V is TRBV30 and J is TRBJ1-2; D remains unclear. The CDR3 loop spans 13 amino acids. In germline, CDR1 is GTSNPN, CDR2 SVGIG (reference sequence). V lost 2 bases to trimming and J lost 1 base, with 8 bases between them. The variable domain in full, completed from reference TRBV30 and TRBJ1-2, reads SQTIHQWPATLVQPVGSPLSLECTVEGTSNPNLYWYRQAAGRGLQLLFYSVGIGQISSEVPQNLSASRPQDRQFILSSKKLLLSDSGFYLCAWSSGINYGYTFGSGTRLTVV.

The rearrangement links TRBV19 to TRBJ1-2; 9 positions match TRBD1. V lost 4 bases to trimming and J lost 0 bases; unmatched junction nucleotides: 9. The CDR3 contains 17 residues. In germline, CDR1 is LNHDA, CDR2 SQIVND (reference sequence). The CDR3 spells CASSTADRGSPNYGYTF. The CDR3 DNA reads as TGTGCCAGTAGTACAGCCGACAGGGGGAGCCCTAACTATGGCTACACCTTC.

The J gene is TRBJ2-5, the V gene TRBV7-9; TRBD2 agrees at 7 bases. The CDR3 length is 15 residues. V shed 0 bases, J shed 4 bases, and the junction held 5 bases outside the gene matches. Germline CDR1 and CDR2: SEHNR and FQNEAQ (reference sequence). The CDR3 nucleotides read TGTGCCAGCAGCTTAGCGCGGGGGTACCGAGAGACCCAGTACTTC. The encoded protein is CASSLARGYRETQYF.

The chain recombines TRBV27 with TRBJ1-4, with D possibly being TRBD1 (6 bases). Trimming pared 2 bases from V and 5 bases from J, leaving 9 bases between. The germline CDR1 and CDR2 sequences are MNHEY and SMNVEV (reference sequence). The CDR3 is 14 residues long. In DNA, the CDR3 is TGTGCCAGCAGTTTACAGGGGCGAAATGAAAAACTGTTTTTT. Encoded protein: CASSLQGRNEKLFF.

The chain carries TRBV6-5 and TRBJ2-3, with TRBD2 matching over 11 bases. J was trimmed by 4 bases and V by 6 bases; bases with no gene match: 3. Per germline, CDR1 MNHEY and CDR2 SVGAGI. The CDR3 is 14 residues long. CDR3 region: CASRRLAGSDTQYF. The CDR3 nucleotides are TGTGCCAGCAGGCGACTAGCGGGGTCAGATACGCAGTATTTT.

The chain carries TRBV28 and TRBJ1-1; D perhaps matches TRBD1 (5 bases). Deletions cut 4 bases from V and 4 bases from J, with 16 bases between. The CDR3 runs 15 residues. Germline CDR1 MDHEN, CDR2 SYDVKM. The CDR3: CASSSTTARSTEAFF. CDR3 nucleotides: TGTGCCAGCAGTTCCACGACAGCAAGGAGCACTGAAGCTTTCTTT.

This sequence joins TRBV20-1 and TRBJ2-5, with 8 bases lining up with TRBD1. Germline V lookup: CDR1 DFQATT, CDR2 SNEGSKA (reference sequence). The V gene end was trimmed by 3 bases and the J gene end by 5 bases; junction bases not matched to a gene: 8. The CDR3 is 14 amino acids. The CDR3 sequence is CSASNRGNGETQYF. CDR3 bases: TGCAGTGCTAGTAACAGGGGGAATGGGGAGACCCAGTACTTC.

The chain uses TRBV3-1 (or the pseudogene TRBV3-2) and TRBJ2-7; 7 nucleotides match TRBD1. CDR1 and CDR2 (germline): LGHDT, YNNKEL (reference sequence). The CDR3 spans 15 residues. The V and J ends lost 2 bases and 0 bases, in that order; junction bases with no gene match: 4. CDR3 nucleotide sequence: TGTGCCAGCAGCCAATGGGACAGAAGCTCCTACGAGCAGTACTTC. Translation: CASSQWDRSSYEQYF.

This chain joins TRBV5-1 and TRBJ2-1; the D is unclear. CDR1 SGHRS and CDR2 YFSETQ come from the germline V gene. V lost 0 bases and J lost 2, with 3 bases in between. This CDR3 has 13 amino acids. CDR3 loop: CASSLATYNEQFF. In DNA form, the CDR3 reads TGCGCCAGCAGCTTGGCGACCTACAATGAGCAGTTCTTC. Full variable domain (missing parts from reference TRBV5-1 and TRBJ2-1): KAGVTQTPRYLIKTRGQQVTLSCSPISGHRSVSWYQQTPGQGLQFLFEYFSETQRNKGNFPGRFSGRQFSNSRSEMNVSTLELGDSALYLCASSLATYNEQFFGPGTRLTVL.

The V and J genes are TRBV7-9 and TRBJ2-1; 9 bases line up with TRBD2. The ends lost 2 bases at V and 3 bases at J; junction bases unmatched: 2. The CDR3 spans 15 residues. Germline CDR1 and CDR2: SEHNR and FQNEAQ (reference sequence). CDR3 sequence reads: CASSLTSGRYNEQFF. The CDR3 DNA follows: TGTGCCAGCAGCTTAACTAGCGGGCGCTACAATGAGCAGTTCTTC.